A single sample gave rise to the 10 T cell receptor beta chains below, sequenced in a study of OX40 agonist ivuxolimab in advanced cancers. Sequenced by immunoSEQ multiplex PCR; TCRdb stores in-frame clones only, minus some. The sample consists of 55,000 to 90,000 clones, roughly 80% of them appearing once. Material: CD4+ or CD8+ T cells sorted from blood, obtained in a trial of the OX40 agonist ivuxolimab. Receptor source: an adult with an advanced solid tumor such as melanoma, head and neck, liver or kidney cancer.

CDR3 in DNA: TGTGCCAGCAGCAGGACAGGGGGCCTCTACGAGCAGTACTTC. This codes for CASSRTGGLYEQYF. This sequence joins TRBV5-4 and TRBJ2-7; 11 nucleotides agree with TRBD1. This CDR3 is built from 14 residues. In germline, CDR1 is SGHNT, CDR2 YYREEE (reference sequence). Germline trimming cut 4 bases from V and 3 bases from J; bases unmatched to any gene: 3.

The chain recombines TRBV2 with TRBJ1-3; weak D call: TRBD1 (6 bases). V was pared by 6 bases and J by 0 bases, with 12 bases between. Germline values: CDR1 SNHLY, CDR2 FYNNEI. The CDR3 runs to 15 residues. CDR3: CASSQGILSGNTIYF. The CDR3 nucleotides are TGTGCCAGCAGCCAGGGGATCCTCTCTGGAAACACCATATATTTT.

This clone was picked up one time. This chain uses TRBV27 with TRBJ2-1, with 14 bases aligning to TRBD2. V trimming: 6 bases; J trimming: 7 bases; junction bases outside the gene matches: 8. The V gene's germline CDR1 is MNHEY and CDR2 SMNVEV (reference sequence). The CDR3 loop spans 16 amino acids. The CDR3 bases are TGTGCCAGCAGGAAGACTAGCGGGGGGGCCCGGAATGAGCAGTTCTTC. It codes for CASRKTSGGARNEQFF.

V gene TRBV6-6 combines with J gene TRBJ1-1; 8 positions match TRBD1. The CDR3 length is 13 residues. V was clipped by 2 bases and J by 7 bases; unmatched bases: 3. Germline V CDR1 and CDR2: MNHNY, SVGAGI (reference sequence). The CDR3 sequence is CASSYQGASEAFF. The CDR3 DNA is TGTGCCAGCAGTTACCAGGGGGCCAGTGAAGCTTTCTTT.

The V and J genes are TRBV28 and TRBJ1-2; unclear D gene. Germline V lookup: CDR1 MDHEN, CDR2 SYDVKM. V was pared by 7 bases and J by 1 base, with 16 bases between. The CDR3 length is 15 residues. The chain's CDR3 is CASKAQAPVNYGYTF. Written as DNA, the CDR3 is TGTGCCAGCAAGGCGCAGGCGCCCGTTAACTATGGCTACACCTTC.

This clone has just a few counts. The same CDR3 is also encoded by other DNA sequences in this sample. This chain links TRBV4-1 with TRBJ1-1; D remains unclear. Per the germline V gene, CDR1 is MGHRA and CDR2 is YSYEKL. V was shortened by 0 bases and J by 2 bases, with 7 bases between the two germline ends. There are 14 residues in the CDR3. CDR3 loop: CASSQEDGNTEAFF. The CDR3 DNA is TGCGCCAGCAGCCAAGAGGACGGTAACACTGAAGCTTTCTTT.

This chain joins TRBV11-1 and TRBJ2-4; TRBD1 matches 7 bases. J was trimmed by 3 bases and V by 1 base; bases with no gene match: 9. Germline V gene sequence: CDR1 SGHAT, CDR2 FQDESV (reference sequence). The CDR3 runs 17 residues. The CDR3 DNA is TGTGCCAGCAGCTTAGGGACAGGATTGCCGATCAAAAACATTCAGTACTTC. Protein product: CASSLGTGLPIKNIQYF.

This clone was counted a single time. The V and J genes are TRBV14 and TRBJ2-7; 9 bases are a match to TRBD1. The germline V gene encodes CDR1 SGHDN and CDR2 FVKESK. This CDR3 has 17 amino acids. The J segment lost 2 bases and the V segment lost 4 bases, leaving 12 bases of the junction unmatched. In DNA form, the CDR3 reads TGTGCCAGCAGCCCAAGTTCTTACAGGGGGCGCGCCTACGAGCAGTACTTC. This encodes CASSPSSYRGRAYEQYF.

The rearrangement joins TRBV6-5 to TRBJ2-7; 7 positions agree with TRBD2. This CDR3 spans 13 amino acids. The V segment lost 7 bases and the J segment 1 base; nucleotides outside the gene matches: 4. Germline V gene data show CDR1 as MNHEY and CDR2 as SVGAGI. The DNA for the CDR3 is TGTGCCAGCACCAAGGGAGGGTCCTACGAGCAGTACTTC. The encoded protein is CASTKGGSYEQYF.

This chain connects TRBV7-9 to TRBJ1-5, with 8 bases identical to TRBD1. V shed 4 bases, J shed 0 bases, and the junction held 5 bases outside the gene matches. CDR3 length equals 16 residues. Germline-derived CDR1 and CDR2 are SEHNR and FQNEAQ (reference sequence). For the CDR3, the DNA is TGTGCCAGCAGCTCGTGGACAGGGATTAGCAATCAGCCCCAGCATTTT. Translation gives CASSSWTGISNQPQHF.